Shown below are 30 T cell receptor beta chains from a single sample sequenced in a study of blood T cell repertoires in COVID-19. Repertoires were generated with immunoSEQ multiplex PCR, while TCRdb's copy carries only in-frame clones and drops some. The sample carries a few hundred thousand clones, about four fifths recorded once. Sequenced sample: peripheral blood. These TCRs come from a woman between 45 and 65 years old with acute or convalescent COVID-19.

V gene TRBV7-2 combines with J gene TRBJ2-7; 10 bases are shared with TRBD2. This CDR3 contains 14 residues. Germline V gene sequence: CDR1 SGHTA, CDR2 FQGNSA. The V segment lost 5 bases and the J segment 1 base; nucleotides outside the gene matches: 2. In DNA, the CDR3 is TGTGCCAGCAGCCTTAGCGGGGGGTCCTACGAGCAGTACGTC. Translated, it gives CASSLSGGSYEQYV.

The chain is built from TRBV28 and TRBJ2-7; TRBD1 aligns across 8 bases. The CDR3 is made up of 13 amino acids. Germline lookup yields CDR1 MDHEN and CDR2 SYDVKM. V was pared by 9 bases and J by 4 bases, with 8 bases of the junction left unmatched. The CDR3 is CASARDRRYEQYV. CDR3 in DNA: TGTGCCAGTGCCCGGGACAGGAGATACGAGCAGTACGTC.

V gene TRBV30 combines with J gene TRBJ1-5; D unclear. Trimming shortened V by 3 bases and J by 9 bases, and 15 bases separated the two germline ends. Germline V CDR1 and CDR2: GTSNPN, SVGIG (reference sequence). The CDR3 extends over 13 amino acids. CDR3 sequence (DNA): TGTGCCTGGAGCGAAGGTATCTGGAGGCCCCAGCATTTT. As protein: CAWSEGIWRPQHF. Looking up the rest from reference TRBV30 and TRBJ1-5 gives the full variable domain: SQTIHQWPATLVQPVGSPLSLECTVEGTSNPNLYWYRQAAGRGLQLLFYSVGIGQISSEVPQNLSASRPQDRQFILSSKKLLLSDSGFYLCAWSEGIWRPQHFGDGTRLSIL.

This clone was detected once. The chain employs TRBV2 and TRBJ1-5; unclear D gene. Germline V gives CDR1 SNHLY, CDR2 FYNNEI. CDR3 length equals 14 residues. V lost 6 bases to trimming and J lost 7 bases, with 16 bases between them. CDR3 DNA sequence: TGTGCCAGCAGACCCACAATGACTGGGCAGCCCCAGCATTTT. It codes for CASRPTMTGQPQHF. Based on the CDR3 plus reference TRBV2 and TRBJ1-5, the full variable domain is EPEVTQTPSHQVTQMGQEVILRCVPISNHLYFYWYRQILGQKVEFLVSFYNNEISEKSEIFDDQFSVERPDGSNFTLKIRSTKLEDSAMYFCASRPTMTGQPQHFGDGTRLSIL.

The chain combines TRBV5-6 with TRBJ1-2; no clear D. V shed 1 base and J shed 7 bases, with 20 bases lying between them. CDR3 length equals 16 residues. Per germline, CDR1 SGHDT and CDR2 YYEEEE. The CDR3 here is CASSLLQPPAIGGYTF. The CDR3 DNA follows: TGTGCCAGCAGCTTGTTGCAACCACCAGCGATAGGTGGCTACACCTTC.

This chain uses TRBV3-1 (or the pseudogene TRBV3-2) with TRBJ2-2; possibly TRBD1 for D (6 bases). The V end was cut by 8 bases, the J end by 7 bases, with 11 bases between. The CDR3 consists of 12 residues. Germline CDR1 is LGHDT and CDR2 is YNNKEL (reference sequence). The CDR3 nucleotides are TGTGCCAGCGATCAAGGGGGCGGGGAGCTGTTTTTT. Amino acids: CASDQGGGELFF.

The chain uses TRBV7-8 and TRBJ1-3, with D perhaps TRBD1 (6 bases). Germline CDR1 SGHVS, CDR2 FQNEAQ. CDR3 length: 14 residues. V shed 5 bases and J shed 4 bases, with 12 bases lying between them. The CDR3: CASSLGDRGNTIYF. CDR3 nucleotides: TGTGCCAGCAGCCTGGGAGACAGGGGAAACACCATATATTTT.

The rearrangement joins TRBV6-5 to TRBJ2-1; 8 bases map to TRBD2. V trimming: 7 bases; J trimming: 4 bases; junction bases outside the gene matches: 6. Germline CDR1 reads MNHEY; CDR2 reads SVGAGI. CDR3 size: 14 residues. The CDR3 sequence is CASIAGNAYNEQFF. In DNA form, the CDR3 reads TGTGCCAGCATAGCGGGGAACGCTTACAATGAGCAGTTCTTC.

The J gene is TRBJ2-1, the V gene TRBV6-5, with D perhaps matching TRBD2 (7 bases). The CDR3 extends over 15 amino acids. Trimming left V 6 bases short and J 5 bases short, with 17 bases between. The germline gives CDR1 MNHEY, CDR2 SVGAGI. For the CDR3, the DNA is TGTGCCAGCAGCGCCCCCCCGGGGGGCCACAATGAGCAGTTCTTC. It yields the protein CASSAPPGGHNEQFF.

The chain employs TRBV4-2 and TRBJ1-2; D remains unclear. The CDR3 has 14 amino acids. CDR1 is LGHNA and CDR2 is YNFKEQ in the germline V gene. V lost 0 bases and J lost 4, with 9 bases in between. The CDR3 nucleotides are TGTGCCAGCAGCCAAGATGAAGGGAGCTATGGCTACACCTTC. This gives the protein CASSQDEGSYGYTF.

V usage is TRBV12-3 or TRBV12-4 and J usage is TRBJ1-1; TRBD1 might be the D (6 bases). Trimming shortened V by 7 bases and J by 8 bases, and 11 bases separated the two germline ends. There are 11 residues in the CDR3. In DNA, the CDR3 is TGTGCCAGCAATTATGACAGGGAAGCTTTCTTT. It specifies CASNYDREAFF.

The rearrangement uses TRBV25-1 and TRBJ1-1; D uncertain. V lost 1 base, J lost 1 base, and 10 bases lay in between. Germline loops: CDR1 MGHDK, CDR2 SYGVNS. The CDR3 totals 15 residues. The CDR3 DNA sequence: TGTGCCAGCAGTGAATCTGGGCGCCCGAACACTGAAGCTTTCTTT. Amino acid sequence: CASSESGRPNTEAFF.

CDR3 in amino acids: CASSPPSGGEQYV. The DNA for the CDR3 is TGTGCCAGCTCACCACCGTCAGGGGGGGAGCAGTACGTC. The chain is built from TRBV18 and TRBJ2-7, with D possibly TRBD1 on 7 matching bases. Trimming removed 0 bases at V and 7 bases at J, with 10 bases between. This CDR3 is 13 amino acids long. The V gene's germline CDR1 is KGHSH and CDR2 LQKENI.

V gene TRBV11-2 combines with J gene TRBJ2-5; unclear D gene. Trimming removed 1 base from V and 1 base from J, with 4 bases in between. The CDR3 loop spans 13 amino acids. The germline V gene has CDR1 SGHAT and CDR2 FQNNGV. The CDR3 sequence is CASSLASQETQYF. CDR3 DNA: TGTGCCAGCAGCTTAGCGTCCCAAGAGACCCAGTACTTC.

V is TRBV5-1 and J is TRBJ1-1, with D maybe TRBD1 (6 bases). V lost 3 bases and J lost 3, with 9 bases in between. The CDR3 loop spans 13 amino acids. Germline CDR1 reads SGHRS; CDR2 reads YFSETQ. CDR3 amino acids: CASSWNRDTEAFF. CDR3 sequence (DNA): TGCGCCAGCAGCTGGAACAGGGACACTGAAGCTTTCTTT.

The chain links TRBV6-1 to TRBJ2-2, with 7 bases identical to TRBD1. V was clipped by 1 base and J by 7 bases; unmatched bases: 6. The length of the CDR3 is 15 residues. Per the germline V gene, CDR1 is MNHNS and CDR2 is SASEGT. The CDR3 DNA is TGTGCCAGCAGTGAAGGACAGGGTATTGGCGGGGAGCTGTTTTTT. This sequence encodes CASSEGQGIGGELFF.

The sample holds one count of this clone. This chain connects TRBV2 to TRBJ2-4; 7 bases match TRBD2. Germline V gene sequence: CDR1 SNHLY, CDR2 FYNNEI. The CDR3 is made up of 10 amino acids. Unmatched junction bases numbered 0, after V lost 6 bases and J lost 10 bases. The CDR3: CASRGGIQYF. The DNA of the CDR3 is TGTGCCAGCAGGGGGGGGATTCAGTACTTC.

CDR3 residues: CASSENRDQETQYF. In DNA, the CDR3 is TGTGCCAGCAGTGAAAACAGGGACCAAGAGACCCAGTACTTC. The chain has TRBV25-1 and TRBJ2-5; possibly TRBD1 for D (6 bases). The CDR3 loop spans 14 amino acids. The V and J ends lost 2 bases and 0 bases respectively, with 7 bases between them. Germline V gene lookup returns CDR1 MGHDK and CDR2 SYGVNS.

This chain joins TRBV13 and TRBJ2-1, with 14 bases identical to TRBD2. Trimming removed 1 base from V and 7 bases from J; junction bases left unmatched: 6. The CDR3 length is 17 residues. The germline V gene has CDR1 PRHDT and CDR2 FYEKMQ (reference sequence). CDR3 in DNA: TGTGCCAGCAGCTTAGAGACTAGCGGGGGGGTTGTGAATGAGCAGTTCTTC. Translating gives CASSLETSGGVVNEQFF.

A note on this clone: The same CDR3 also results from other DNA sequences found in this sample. The CDR3 loop reads CASSPGTGGNGYTF. The DNA of the CDR3 is TGTGCCAGCTCACCAGGGACAGGTGGGAATGGCTACACCTTC. The V call is TRBV18, the J call TRBJ1-2, with 8 bases matching TRBD1. CDR3 length: 14 amino acids. V dropped 2 bases and J dropped 6; count of bases not matched to a gene: 5. CDR1 KGHSH and CDR2 LQKENI come from the germline V gene.

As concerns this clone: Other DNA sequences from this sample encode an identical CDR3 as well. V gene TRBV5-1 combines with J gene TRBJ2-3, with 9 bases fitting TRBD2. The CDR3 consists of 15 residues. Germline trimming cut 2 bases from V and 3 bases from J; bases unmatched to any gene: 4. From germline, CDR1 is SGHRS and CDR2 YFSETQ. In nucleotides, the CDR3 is TGCGCCAGCAGCTTCGGTAGCGGGGGTACAGATACGCAGTATTTT. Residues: CASSFGSGGTDTQYF. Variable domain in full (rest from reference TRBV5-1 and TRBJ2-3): KAGVTQTPRYLIKTRGQQVTLSCSPISGHRSVSWYQQTPGQGLQFLFEYFSETQRNKGNFPGRFSGRQFSNSRSEMNVSTLELGDSALYLCASSFGSGGTDTQYFGPGTRLTVL.

CDR3 loop: CASNRGTGSTEAFF. The DNA of the CDR3 is TGTGCCAGCAATCGTGGGACTGGAAGCACTGAAGCTTTCTTT. V gene TRBV2 combines with J gene TRBJ1-1; TRBD1 is a possible D gene (5 bases). Germline V gene sequence: CDR1 SNHLY, CDR2 FYNNEI. V lost 7 bases, J lost 4 bases, and 16 bases lay in between. The CDR3 covers 14 residues.

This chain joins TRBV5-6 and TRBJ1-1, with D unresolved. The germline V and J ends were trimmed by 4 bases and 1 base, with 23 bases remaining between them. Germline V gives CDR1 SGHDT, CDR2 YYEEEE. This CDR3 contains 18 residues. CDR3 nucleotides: TGTGCCAGCAGCCACCTTCGGGCAGTCCTAGCGGCGAACACTGAAGCTTTCTTT. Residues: CASSHLRAVLAANTEAFF.

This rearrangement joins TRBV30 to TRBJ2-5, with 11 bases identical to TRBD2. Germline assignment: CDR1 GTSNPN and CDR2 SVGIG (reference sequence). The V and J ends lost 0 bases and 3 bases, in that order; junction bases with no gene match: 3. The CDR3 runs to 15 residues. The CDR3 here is CAWSVGLAGEETQYF. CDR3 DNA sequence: TGTGCCTGGAGTGTCGGACTAGCGGGCGAAGAGACCCAGTACTTC.

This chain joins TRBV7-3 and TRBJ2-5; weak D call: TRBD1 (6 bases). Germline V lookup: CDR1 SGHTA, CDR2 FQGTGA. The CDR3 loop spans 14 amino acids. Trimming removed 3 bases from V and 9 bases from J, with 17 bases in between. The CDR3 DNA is TGTGCCAGCAGCTTGACCGGGACAAAGGCGGCCCAGTACTTC. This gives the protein CASSLTGTKAAQYF.

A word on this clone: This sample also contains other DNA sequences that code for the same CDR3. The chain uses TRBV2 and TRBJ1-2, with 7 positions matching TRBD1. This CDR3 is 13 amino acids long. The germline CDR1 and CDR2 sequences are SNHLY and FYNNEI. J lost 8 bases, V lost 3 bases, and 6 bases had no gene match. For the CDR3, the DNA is TGTGCCAGCAGTGACAGGGGGGCCGACGGCTACACCTTC. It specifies CASSDRGADGYTF.

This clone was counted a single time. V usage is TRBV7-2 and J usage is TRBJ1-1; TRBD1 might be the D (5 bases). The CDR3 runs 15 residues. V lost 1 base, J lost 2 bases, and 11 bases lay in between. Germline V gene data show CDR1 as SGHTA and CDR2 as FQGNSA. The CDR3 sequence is CASSLEQAGNTEAFF. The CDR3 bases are TGTGCCAGCAGCTTAGAACAGGCTGGTAACACTGAAGCTTTCTTT.

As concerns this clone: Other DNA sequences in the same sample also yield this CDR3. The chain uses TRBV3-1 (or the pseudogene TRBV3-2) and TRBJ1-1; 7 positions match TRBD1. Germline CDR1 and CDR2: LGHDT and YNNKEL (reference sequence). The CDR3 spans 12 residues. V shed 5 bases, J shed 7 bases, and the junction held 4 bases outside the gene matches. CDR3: CASSNRDSEAFF. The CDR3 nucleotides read TGTGCCAGCAGCAATCGGGACAGTGAAGCTTTCTTT.

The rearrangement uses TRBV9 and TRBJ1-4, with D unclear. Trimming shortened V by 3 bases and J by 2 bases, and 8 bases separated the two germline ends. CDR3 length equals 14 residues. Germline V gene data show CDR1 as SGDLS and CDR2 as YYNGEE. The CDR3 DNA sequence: TGTGCCAGCAGCGCCATTGCGACTAATGAAAAACTGTTTTTT. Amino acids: CASSAIATNEKLFF.

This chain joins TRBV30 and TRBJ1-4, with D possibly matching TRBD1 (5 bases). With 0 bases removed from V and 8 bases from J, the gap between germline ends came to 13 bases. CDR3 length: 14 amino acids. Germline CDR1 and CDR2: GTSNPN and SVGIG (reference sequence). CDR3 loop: CAWSVGGFEEKLFF. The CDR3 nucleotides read TGTGCCTGGAGTGTTGGGGGGTTCGAGGAAAAACTGTTTTTT.